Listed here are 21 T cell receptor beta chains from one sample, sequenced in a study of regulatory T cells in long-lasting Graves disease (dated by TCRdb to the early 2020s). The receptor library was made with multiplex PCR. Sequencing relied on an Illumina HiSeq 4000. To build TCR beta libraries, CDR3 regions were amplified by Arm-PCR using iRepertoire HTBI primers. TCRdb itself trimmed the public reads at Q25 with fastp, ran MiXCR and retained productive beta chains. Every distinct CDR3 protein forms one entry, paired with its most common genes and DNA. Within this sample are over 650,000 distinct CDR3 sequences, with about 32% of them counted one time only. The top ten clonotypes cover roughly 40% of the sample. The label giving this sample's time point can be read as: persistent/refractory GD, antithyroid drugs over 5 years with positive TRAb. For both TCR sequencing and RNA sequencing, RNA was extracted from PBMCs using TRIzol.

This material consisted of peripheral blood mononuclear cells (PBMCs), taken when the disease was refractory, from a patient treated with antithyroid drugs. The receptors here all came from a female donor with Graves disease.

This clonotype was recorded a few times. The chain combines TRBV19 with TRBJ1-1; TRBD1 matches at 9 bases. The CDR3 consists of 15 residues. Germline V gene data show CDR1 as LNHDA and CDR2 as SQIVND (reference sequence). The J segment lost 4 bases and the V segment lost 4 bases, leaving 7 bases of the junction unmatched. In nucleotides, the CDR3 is TGTGCCAGTAGTAACACAGGGGGCGGAGGCACTGAAGCTTTCTTT. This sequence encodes CASSNTGGGGTEAFF.

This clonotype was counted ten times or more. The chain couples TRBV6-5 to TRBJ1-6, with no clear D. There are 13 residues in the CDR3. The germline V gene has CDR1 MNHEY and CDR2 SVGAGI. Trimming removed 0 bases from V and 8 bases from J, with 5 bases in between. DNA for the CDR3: TGTGCCAGCAGTTACTCGGAGGATTCACCCCTCCACTTT. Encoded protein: CASSYSEDSPLHF.

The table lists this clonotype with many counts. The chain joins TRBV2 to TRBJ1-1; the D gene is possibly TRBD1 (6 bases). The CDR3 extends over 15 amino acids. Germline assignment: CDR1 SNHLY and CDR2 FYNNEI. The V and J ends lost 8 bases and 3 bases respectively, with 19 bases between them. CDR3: CASHRSTGGHTEAFF. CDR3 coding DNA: TGTGCCAGCCACCGGTCGACAGGAGGACACACTGAAGCTTTCTTT.

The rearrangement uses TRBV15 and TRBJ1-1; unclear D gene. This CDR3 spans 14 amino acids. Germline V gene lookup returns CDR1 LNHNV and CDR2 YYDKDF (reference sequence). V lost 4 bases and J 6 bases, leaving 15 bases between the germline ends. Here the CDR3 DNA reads TGTGCCACCAGCAAAATCACCGGGAGGGCTGAAGCTTTCTTT. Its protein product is CATSKITGRAEAFF.

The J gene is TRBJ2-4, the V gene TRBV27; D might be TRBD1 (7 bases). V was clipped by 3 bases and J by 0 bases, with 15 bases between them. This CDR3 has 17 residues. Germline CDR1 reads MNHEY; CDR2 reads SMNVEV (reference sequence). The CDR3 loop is CASSFQGGGVAKNIQYF. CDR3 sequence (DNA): TGTGCCAGCAGTTTCCAGGGGGGCGGGGTAGCCAAAAACATTCAGTACTTC.

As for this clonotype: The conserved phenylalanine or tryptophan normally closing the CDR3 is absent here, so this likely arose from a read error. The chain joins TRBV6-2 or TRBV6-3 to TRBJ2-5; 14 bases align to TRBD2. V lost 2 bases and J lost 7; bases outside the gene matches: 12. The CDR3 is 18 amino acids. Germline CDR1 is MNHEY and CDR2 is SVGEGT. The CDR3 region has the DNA TGTGCCAGCAGTTACGAGGGTGGACTAGCGGGAGGAGGGGGGACCCAGTACTTA. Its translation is CASSYEGGLAGGGGTQYL.

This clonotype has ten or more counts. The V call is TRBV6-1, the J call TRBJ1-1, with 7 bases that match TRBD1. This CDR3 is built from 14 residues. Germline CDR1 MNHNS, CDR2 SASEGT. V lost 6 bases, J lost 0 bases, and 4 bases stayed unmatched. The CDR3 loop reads CASRRGQLNTEAFF. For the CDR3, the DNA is TGTGCCAGCAGGAGGGGACAGTTGAACACTGAAGCTTTCTTT.

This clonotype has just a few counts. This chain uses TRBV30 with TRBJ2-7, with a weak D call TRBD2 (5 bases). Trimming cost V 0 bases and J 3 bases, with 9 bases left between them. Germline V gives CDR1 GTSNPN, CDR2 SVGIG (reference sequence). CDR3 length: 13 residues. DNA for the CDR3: TGTGCCTGGAGTGTATTCCGGGGCTACGAGCAGTACTTC. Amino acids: CAWSVFRGYEQYF.

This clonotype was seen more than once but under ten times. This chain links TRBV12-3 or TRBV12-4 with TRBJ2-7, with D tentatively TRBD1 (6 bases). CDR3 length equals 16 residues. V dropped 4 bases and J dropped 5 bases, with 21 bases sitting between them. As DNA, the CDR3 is TGTGCCAGCAGTTACAGACAGGCCCCCCCGAGAAACGAGCAGTACTTC. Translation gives CASSYRQAPPRNEQYF.

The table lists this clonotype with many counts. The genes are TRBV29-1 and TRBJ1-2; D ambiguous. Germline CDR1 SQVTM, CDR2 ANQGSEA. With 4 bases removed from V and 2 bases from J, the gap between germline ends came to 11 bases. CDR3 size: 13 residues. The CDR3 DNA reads TGCAGCGTTGTGAACGGGAGGAACTATGGCTACACCTTC. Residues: CSVVNGRNYGYTF.

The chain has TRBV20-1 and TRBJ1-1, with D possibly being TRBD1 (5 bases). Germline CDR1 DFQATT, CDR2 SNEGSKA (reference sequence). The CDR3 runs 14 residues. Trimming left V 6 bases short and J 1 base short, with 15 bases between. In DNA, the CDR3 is TGCAGTGCGCCCCGGCAGGGTTCGAACACTGAAGCTTTCTTT. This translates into CSAPRQGSNTEAFF.

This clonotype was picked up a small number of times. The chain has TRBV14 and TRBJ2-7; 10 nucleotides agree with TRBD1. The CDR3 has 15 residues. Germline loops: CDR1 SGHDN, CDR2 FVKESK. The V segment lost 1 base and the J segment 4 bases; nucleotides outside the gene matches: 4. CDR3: CASSQGRDRGYEQYF. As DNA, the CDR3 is TGTGCCAGCAGCCAAGGGAGGGACAGGGGTTACGAGCAGTACTTC.

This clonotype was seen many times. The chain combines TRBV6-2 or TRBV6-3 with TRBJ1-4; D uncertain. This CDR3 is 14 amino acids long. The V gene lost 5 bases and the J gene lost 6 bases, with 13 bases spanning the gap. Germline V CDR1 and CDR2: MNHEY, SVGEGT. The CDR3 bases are TGTGCCAGCAGTGGCGGGTCGAAGGATGAAAAACTGTTTTTT. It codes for CASSGGSKDEKLFF.

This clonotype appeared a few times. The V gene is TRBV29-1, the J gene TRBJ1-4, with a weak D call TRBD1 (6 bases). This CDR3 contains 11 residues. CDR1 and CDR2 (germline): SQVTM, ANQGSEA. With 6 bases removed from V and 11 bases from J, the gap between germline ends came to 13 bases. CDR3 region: CSVGQPSKLFF. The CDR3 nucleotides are TGCAGCGTAGGACAGCCGAGTAAACTGTTTTTT.

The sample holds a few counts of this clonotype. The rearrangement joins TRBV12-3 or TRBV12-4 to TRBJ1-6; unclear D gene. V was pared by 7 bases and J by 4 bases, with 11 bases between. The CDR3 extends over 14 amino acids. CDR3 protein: CASNLKGYNSPLHF. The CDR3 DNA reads TGTGCCAGCAATCTTAAAGGGTATAATTCACCCCTCCACTTT.

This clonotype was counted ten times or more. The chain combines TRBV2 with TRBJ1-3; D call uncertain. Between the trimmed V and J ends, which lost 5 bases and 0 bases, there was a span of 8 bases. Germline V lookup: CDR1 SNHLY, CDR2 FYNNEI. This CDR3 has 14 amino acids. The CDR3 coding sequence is TGTGCCAGCAGTCACTCCACCTCTGGAAACACCATATATTTT. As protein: CASSHSTSGNTIYF.

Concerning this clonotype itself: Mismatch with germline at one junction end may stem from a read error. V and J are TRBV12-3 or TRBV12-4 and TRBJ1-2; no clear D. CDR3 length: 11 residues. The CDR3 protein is CASSDRYDYTF. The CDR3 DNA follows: TGTGCCAGCAGTGATCGGTATGACTACACCTTC.

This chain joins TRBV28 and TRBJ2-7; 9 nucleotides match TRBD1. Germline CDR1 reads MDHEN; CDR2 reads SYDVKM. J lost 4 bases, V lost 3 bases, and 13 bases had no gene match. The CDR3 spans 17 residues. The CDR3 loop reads CASSFPSIDRGVYEQYF. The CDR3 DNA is TGTGCCAGCAGTTTCCCCTCCATCGACAGGGGGGTGTACGAGCAGTACTTC.

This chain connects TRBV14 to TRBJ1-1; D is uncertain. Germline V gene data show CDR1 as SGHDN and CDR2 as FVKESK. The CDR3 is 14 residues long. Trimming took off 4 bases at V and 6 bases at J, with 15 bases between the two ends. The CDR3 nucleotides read TGTGCCAGCAGCCCCTTAGGGCTCGACCCTGAAGCTTTCTTT. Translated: CASSPLGLDPEAFF.

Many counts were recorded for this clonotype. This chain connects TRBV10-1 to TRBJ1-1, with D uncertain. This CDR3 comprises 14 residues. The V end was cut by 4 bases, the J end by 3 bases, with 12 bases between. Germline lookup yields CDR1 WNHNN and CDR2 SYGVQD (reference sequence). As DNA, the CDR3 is TGCGCCAGCAGTGCCGGGAGCCAGGACACTGAAGCTTTCTTT. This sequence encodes CASSAGSQDTEAFF.

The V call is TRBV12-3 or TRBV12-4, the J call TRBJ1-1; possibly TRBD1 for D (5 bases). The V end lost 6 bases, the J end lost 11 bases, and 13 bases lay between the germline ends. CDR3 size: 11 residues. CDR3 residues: CASSWGRTAFF. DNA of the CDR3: TGTGCCAGCAGCTGGGGCAGAACCGCTTTCTTT.